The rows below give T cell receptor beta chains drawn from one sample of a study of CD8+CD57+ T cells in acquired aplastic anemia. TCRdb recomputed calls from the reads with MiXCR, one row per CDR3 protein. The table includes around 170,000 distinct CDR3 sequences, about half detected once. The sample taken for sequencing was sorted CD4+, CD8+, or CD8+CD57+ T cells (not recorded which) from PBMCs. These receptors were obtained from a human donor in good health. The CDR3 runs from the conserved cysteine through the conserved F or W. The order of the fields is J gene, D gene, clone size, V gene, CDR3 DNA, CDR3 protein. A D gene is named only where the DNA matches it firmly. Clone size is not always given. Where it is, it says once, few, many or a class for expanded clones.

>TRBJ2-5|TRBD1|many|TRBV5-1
TGCGCCAGCAGCTCTAGGACAGGGGGCGGAGAGACCCAGTACTTC
CASSSRTGGGETQYF
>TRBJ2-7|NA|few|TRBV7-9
TGTGCCAGCGGCGATGGGTCCTACGAGCAGTACTTC
CASGDGSYEQYF
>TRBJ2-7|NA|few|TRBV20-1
TGCAGTGCTAGCGGGGAACCCTACGAGCAGTACTTC
CSASGEPYEQYF
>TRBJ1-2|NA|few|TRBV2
TGTGCCAGCAGTGAAGCAGGGGCCAACTATGGCTACACCTTC
CASSEAGANYGYTF
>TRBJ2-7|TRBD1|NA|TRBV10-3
TGTGCCATTTCGACAGGGGCCTACGAGCAGTACTTC
CAISTGAYEQYF
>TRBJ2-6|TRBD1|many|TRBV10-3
TGTGCCATCGGGGGACAGGGGGCGTCGGGGGCCAACGTCCTGACTTTC
CAIGGQGASGANVLTF
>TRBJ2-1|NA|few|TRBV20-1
TGCAGTGCTCCGATCGGCAATGAGCAGTTCTTC
CSAPIGNEQFF
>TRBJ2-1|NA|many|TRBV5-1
TGCGCCAGCAGCTTACTAACTTGGGGGCAGAATGAGCAGTTCTTC
CASSLLTWGQNEQFF
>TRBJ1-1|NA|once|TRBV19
TGTGCCAGTTCCGAAATCATGAACACTGAAGCTTTCTTT
CASSEIMNTEAFF
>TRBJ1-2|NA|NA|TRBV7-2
TGTGCCAGCAGCCCGGGATCGGGTAACTATGGCTACACCTTC
CASSPGSGNYGYTF
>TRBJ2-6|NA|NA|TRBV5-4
TGTGCCAGCGTCCTTTCCGGGCAAGGGGCCAACGTCCTGACTTTC
CASVLSGQGANVLTF
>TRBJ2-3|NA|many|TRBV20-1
TGCAGTGCGCGCCGGGACTTTTCACCCACAGATACGCAGTATTTT
CSARRDFSPTDTQYF
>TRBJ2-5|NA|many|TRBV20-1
TGCAGTGCTAGAATGGTAGGCCGAGAGACCCAGTACTTC
CSARMVGRETQYF
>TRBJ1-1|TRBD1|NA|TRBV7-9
TGTGCCAGCAGCTTAGGGGGACAGGCCACTGAAGCTTTCTTT
CASSLGGQATEAFF
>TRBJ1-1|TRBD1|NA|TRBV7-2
TGTGCCAGCAGCTTAAACAGGGGAACTGAAGCTTTCTTT
CASSLNRGTEAFF
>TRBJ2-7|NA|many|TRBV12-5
TGTGCTAGTGGTTTGGCGTCGGGGACGACGTACGAGCAGTACTTC
CASGLASGTTYEQYF
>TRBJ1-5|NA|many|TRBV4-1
TGCGCCAGCAGACTCGGGCTTAATCAGCCCCAGCATTTT
CASRLGLNQPQHF
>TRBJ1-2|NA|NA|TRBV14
TGTGCCAGCAGCTCGCGAAGCACCGGGGGCAAAAATGGCTACACCTTC
CASSSRSTGGKNGYTF